The T cell receptor (beta chain) under discussion was sequenced for a study of blood T cells in healthy people across ages. A second about 7 to 11 cycle PCR used barcoded and J-beta primers. TCRdb re-called the 5' RACE reads through MiXCR, storing one row per CDR3 protein. The data show about 1,800,000 distinct CDR3 sequences, approximately 30% seen once. Sequencing was performed on blood. The TCR comes from a woman aged 30 to 39 in good health.

This chain's CDR3 is CASTRTGRNTEAFF. The CDR3 region has the DNA TGTGCCAGCACCCGGACCGGCCGGAACACTGAAGCTTTCTTT. This rearrangement joins TRBV2 to TRBJ1-1; no reliable D call. The V end lost 7 bases, the J end lost 1 base, and 13 bases lay between the germline ends. This CDR3 is 14 amino acids long. Germline values: CDR1 SNHLY, CDR2 FYNNEI.